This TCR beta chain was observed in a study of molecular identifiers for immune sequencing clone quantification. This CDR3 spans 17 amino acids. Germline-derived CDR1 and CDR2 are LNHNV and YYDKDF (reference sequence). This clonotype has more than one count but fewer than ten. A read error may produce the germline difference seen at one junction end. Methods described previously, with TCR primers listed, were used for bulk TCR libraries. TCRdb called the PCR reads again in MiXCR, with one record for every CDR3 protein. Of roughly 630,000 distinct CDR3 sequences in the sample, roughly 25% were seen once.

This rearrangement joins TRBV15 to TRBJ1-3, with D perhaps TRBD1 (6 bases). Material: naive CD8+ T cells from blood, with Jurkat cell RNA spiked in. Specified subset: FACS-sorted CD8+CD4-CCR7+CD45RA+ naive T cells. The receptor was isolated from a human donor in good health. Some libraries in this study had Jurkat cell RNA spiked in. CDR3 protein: CATSRGGQPLTGITIYF. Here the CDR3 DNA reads TGTGCCACCAGCAGAGGTGGACAGCCGTTAACTGGAATCACCATATATTTT.